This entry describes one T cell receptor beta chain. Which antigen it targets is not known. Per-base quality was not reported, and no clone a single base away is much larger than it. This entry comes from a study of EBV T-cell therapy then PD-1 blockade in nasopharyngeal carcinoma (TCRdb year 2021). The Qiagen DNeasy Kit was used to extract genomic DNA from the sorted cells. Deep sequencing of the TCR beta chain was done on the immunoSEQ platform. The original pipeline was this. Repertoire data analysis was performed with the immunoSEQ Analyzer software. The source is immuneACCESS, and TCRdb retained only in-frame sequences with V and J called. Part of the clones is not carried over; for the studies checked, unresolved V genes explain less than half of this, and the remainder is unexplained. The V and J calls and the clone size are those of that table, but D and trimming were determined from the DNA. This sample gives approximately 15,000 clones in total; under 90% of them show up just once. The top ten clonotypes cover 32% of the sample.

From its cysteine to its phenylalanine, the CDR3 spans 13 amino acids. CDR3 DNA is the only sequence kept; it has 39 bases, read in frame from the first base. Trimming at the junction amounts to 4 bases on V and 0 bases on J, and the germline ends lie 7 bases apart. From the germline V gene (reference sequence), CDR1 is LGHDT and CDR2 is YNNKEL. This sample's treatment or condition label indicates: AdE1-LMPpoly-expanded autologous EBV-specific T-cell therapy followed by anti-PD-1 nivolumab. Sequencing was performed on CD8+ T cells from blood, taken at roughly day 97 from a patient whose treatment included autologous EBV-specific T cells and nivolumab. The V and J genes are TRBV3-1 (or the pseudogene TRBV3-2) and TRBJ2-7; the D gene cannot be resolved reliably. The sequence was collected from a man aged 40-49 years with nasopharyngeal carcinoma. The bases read TGTGCCAGCAGCCTATACGTCTCCTACGAGCAGTACTTC. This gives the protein CASSLYVSYEQYF.